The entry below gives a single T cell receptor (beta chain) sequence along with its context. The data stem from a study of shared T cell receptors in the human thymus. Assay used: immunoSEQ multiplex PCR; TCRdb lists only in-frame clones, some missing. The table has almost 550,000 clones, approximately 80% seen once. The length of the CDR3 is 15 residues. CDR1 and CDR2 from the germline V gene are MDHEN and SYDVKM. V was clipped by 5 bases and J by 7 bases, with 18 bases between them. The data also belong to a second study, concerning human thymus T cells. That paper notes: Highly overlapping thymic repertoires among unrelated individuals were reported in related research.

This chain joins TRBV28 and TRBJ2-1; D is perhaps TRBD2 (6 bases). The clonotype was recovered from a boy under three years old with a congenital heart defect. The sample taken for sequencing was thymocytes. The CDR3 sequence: CASSTPLSRENEQFF. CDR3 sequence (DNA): TGTGCCAGCAGTACCCCTCTCTCACGGGAGAATGAGCAGTTCTTC.